This paragraph covers one T cell receptor (beta chain) sequence. This sample stems from a study of blood T cell repertoires in COVID-19. As handled by the study authors: Estimation of nucleated cell counts was performed using reference gene primer amplification. Assay: immunoSEQ multiplex PCR; the TCRdb copy retains only in-frame clones and omits some. V and J calls and clone size are as listed in that table; D and trimming were resolved from the DNA. This sample has about 92,000 clones, with over 75% found just once. The sample comprised peripheral blood. This TCR came from a human donor in a cohort sampled during active COVID-19.

CDR3 loop: CASSPSGTGGSNYGYTF. The CDR3 bases are TGTGCCAGCTCACCTTCCGGGACAGGGGGCTCTAACTATGGCTACACCTTC. The chain combines TRBV18 with TRBJ1-2, with 12 bases identical to TRBD1. This CDR3 contains 17 residues. Unmatched junction bases numbered 5, after V lost 3 bases and J lost 0 bases. Germline CDR1 and CDR2: KGHSH and LQKENI.